Each of the 10 T cell receptor beta chains below was sequenced from the same sample in a study of blood T cell repertoires in COVID-19. Profiled with immunoSEQ multiplex PCR; TCRdb holds only in-frame clones, not every one. The table lists tens of thousands of clones, about 84% of them singletons, with 1.8% in the top ten. The sequencing sample was made of peripheral blood. The source of these receptors is a woman aged 55-69 years with acute or convalescent COVID-19.

The chain combines TRBV3-1 (or the pseudogene TRBV3-2) with TRBJ2-2, with D perhaps TRBD2 (5 bases). Trimming pared 1 base from V and 0 bases from J, leaving 18 bases between. The CDR3 spans 19 residues. Germline V gives CDR1 LGHDT, CDR2 YNNKEL (reference sequence). The CDR3 reads CASSQGLGGQTSNTGELFF. Here the CDR3 DNA reads TGTGCCAGCAGCCAAGGCTTAGGCGGGCAAACTTCGAACACCGGGGAGCTGTTTTTT.

This clone was counted only a few times. Additional DNA sequences in this sample encode the identical CDR3. The genes are TRBV19 and TRBJ1-2; 7 nucleotides align to TRBD1. The CDR3 contains 12 residues. Germline CDR1 is LNHDA and CDR2 is SQIVND (reference sequence). V gave up 5 bases and J gave up 3 bases; unmatched junction bases: 0. CDR3 loop: CASSDRDYGYTF. The CDR3 DNA follows: TGTGCCAGTAGTGACAGGGACTATGGCTACACCTTC. The full variable domain, completed using reference TRBV19 and TRBJ1-2, is DGGITQSPKYLFRKEGQNVTLSCEQNLNHDAMYWYRQDPGQGLRLIYYSQIVNDFQKGDIAEGYSVSREKKESFPLTVTSAQKNPTAFYLCASSDRDYGYTFGSGTRLTVV.

The chain uses TRBV7-2 and TRBJ1-3; D might be TRBD1 (5 bases). Per germline, CDR1 SGHTA and CDR2 FQGNSA. The germline V and J ends were trimmed by 5 bases and 4 bases, with 12 bases remaining between them. This CDR3 has 14 amino acids. DNA of the CDR3: TGTGCCAGCAGCCCCGGGACTTCGGGAAACACCATATATTTT. Translated, it gives CASSPGTSGNTIYF.

This clone was counted a few times. The chain has TRBV6-5 and TRBJ1-2, with D uncertain. Trimming shortened V by 6 bases and J by 6 bases, and 20 bases separated the two germline ends. Germline V lookup: CDR1 MNHEY, CDR2 SVGAGI. The length of the CDR3 is 15 residues. For the CDR3, the DNA is TGTGCCAGCAGACAAAACCGGATGACTGTCCATGGCTACACCTTC. It yields the protein CASRQNRMTVHGYTF.

The chain carries TRBV18 and TRBJ2-2; TRBD1 might be the D (6 bases). CDR3 length: 15 residues. CDR1 and CDR2 (germline): KGHSH, LQKENI. Trimming shortened V by 4 bases and J by 0 bases, and 9 bases separated the two germline ends. CDR3 sequence: CASSRGGANTGELFF. CDR3 sequence (DNA): TGTGCCAGCTCACGAGGGGGAGCGAACACCGGGGAGCTGTTTTTT. The full variable domain, rest sourced from reference TRBV18 and TRBJ2-2, is NAGVMQNPRHLVRRRGQEARLRCSPMKGHSHVYWYRQLPEEGLKFMVYLQKENIIDESGMPKERFSAEFPKEGPSILRIQQVVRGDSAAYFCASSRGGANTGELFFGEGSRLTVL.

The gene calls are TRBV24-1 and TRBJ2-5, with a weak D call TRBD1 (7 bases). CDR1 KGHDR and CDR2 SFDVKD come from the germline V gene. There are 14 residues in the CDR3. Trimming pared 6 bases from V and 3 bases from J, leaving 13 bases between. In DNA form, the CDR3 reads TGTGCCACCAGTCGGAGGGGGCTCGAAGAGACCCAGTACTTC. Amino acids: CATSRRGLEETQYF.

This chain joins TRBV27 and TRBJ1-2; 11 nucleotides match TRBD1. V trimming: 6 bases; J trimming: 7 bases; junction bases outside the gene matches: 7. The V gene's germline CDR1 is MNHEY and CDR2 SMNVEV (reference sequence). CDR3 size: 14 residues. Here the CDR3 DNA reads TGTGCCAGCAGGGAGGACAGGGGGCTTCGTGGCTACACCTTC. Encoded protein: CASREDRGLRGYTF.

CDR3 bases: TGTGCCAGCAGCCCCGGACAGGGGGCTTTGCTCCTCTATGGCTACACCTTC. It specifies CASSPGQGALLLYGYTF. The V gene is TRBV5-6, the J gene TRBJ1-2, with TRBD1 matching over 11 bases. The CDR3 is made up of 17 amino acids. The V segment lost 4 bases and the J segment 4 bases; nucleotides outside the gene matches: 12. The germline V gene has CDR1 SGHDT and CDR2 YYEEEE.

The chain combines TRBV18 with TRBJ1-1; 12 bases line up with TRBD1. Losses at the gene ends were 3 bases for V and 0 bases for J; bases not matched to a gene: 5. Germline loops: CDR1 KGHSH, CDR2 LQKENI. The CDR3 extends over 17 amino acids. The DNA of the CDR3 is TGTGCCAGCTCACCGGGACAGGGGGCCCTCATGAACACTGAAGCTTTCTTT. It yields the protein CASSPGQGALMNTEAFF.

The chain uses TRBV10-3 and TRBJ2-7; TRBD1 matches at 11 bases. The CDR3 sequence is 16 residues long. J was trimmed by 0 bases and V by 4 bases; bases with no gene match: 5. Germline V gene data show CDR1 as ENHRY and CDR2 as SYGVKD. CDR3 sequence: CAISGSGTGGSYEQYF. The CDR3 bases are TGTGCCATCAGTGGTTCCGGGACAGGGGGCTCCTACGAGCAGTACTTC.